The clone carrying this T cell receptor beta chain was counted between two and nine times. Its antigen is undetermined. The data originate from a study of T cells in Graves' hyperthyroidism and ophthalmopathy. The overall study: Specimen type is peripheral blood, collected at initial diagnosis prior to any treatment.

Points from the study as a whole: A model built on 13 V-J features separated ophthalmopathy from stable hyperthyroidism.

TCR beta CDR3 regions were amplified from RNA transcripts. Initially, a first-round RT-PCR of the TCR CDR3 employed the HTBI primer set. One entry per CDR3 protein results from TCRdb running MiXCR on the multiplex PCR reads. The data contain 300,000 to 400,000 distinct CDR3 sequences, roughly 18% of them seen just once; the ten biggest clones take up roughly two fifths. V gave up 6 bases and J gave up 4 bases; unmatched junction bases: 12. This CDR3 is built from 15 residues. Per the germline V gene, CDR1 is DFQATT and CDR2 is SNEGSKA (reference sequence). Patients were excluded because of uncontrolled infection, other autoimmune disease, pregnancy or lactation.

What was sequenced was blood. This receptor was taken from a man aged 18 to 35 with Graves' ophthalmopathy. The V gene is TRBV20-1, the J gene TRBJ2-5; TRBD1 matches 9 bases. The CDR3 DNA is TGCAGTGCGGGACAGGGATCGGGGGTGATAGAGACCCAGTACTTC. Protein product: CSAGQGSGVIETQYF.